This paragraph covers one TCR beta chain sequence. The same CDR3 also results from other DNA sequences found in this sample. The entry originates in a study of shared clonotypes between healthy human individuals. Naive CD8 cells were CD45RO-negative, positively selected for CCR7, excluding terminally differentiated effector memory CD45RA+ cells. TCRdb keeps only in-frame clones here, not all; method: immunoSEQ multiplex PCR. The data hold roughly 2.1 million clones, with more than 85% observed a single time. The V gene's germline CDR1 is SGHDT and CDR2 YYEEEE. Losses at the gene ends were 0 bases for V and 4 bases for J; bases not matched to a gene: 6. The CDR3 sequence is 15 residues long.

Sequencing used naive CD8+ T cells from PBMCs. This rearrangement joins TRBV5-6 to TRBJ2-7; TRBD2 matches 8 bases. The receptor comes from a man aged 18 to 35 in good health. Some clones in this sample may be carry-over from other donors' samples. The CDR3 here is CASSLGGTSGYEQYF. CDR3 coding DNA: TGTGCCAGCAGCTTGGGGGGGACTAGTGGGTACGAGCAGTACTTC.